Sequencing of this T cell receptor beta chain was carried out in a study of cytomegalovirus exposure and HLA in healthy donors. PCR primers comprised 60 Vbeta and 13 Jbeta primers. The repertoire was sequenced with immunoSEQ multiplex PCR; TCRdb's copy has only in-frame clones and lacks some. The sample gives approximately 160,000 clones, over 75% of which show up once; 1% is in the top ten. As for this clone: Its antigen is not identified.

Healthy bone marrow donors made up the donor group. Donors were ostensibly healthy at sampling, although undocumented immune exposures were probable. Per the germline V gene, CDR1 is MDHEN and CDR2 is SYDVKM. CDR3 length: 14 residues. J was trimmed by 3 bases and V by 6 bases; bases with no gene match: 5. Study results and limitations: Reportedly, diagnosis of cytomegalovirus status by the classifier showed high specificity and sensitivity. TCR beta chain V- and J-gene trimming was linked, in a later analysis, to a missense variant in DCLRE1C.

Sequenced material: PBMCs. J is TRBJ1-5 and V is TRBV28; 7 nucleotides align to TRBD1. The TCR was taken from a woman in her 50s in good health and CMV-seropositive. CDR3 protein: CASRKGALNQPQHF. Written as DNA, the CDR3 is TGTGCCAGCAGAAAGGGGGCCCTCAATCAGCCCCAGCATTTT.